The subject of this entry is one T cell receptor (beta chain). This sample is drawn from a study of response to subunit inactivated influenza vaccine. A single record per CDR3 protein comes from TCRdb applying MiXCR to the RT-PCR reads. The sample records about 540,000 distinct CDR3 sequences, roughly 23% being singletons. Looked up from germline, CDR1 is LGHNA and CDR2 is YNFKEQ. The CDR3 runs to 14 residues. V shed 1 base and J shed 13 bases, with 19 bases lying between them. The data were also submitted as part of a second study, on T cells expressing NK-cell markers. Per that paper: Template switching by 5'RACE with UMIs generated the TCR beta cDNA. NKG2C+ dominant clonotypes from several donors made up roughly 1.0-7.0% of CD8+ T cells. The CD3+CD56-NKG2C+ fraction of a few donors was likewise dominated by these clonotypes.

Source: CD4+ T cells sorted from PBMCs, taken approximately 12 days after vaccination. The sequence was obtained from a man over 45 who received an inactivated influenza vaccine. The V and J genes are TRBV4-2 and TRBJ1-1, with D unresolved. CDR3 DNA sequence: TGTGCCAGCAGCCAAGGAGGTCAGGAGAACGTCGGTTTCTTT. This sequence encodes CASSQGGQENVGFF.